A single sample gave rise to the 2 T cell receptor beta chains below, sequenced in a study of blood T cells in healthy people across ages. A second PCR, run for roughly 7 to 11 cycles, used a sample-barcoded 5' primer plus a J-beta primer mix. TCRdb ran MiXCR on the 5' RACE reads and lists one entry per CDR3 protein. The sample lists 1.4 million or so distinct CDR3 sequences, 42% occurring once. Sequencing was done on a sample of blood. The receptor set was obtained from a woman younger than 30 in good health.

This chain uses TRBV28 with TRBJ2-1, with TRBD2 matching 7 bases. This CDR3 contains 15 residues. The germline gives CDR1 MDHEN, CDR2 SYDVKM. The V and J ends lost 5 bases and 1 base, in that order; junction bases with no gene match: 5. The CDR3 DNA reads TGTGCCAGCAGTAGTGGGACTACGTCCTACAATGAGCAGTTCTTC. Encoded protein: CASSSGTTSYNEQFF.

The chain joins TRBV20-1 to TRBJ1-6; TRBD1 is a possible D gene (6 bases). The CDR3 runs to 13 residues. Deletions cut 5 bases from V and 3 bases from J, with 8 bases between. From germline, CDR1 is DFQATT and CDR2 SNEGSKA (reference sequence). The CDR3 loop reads CSAGDIYNSPLHF. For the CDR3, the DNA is TGCAGTGCTGGGGACATCTATAATTCACCCCTCCACTTT.